Given below is one T cell receptor beta chain in context. This entry comes from a study of blood T cell repertoires in COVID-19. For the study at large: The United States, Italy and Spain supplied acute and convalescent COVID-19 samples.

Authors' methods: Quantification of nucleated cells was approximated via reference gene primer amplification. Sequencing used immunoSEQ multiplex PCR; TCRdb keeps in-frame clones, though not all of them. From that table come the V and J calls and clone size; the DNA was used to work out D and trimming. Of fewer than 90,000 clones listed, approximately 86% were seen once; the top ten hold about 15%. Trimming shortened V by 4 bases and J by 1 base, and 15 bases separated the two germline ends. Germline V gene sequence: CDR1 SGHRS, CDR2 YFSETQ. This CDR3 contains 15 residues. Sequenced input: peripheral blood. This TCR was sampled from a male donor with acute or convalescent COVID-19. This sequence joins TRBV5-1 and TRBJ2-7, with D possibly being TRBD1 (6 bases). CDR3 nucleotide sequence: TGCGCCAGCAGCGCGATGACAGGAACTTCCTACGAGCAGTACTTC. Protein sequence: CASSAMTGTSYEQYF. Drawing the rest from reference TRBV5-1 and TRBJ2-7, the complete variable domain is KAGVTQTPRYLIKTRGQQVTLSCSPISGHRSVSWYQQTPGQGLQFLFEYFSETQRNKGNFPGRFSGRQFSNSRSEMNVSTLELGDSALYLCASSAMTGTSYEQYFGPGTRLTVT.